A selection of T cell receptor beta chains follows, all from one sample in a study of blood T cell repertoires in COVID-19. The table came from immunoSEQ multiplex PCR; TCRdb's copy has only in-frame clones and leaves some out. The table lists around 240,000 clones, more than 65% of them singletons. Sample: peripheral blood. The receptors stem from a woman aged 35 to 49 who had recovered from COVID-19. The CDR3 runs from the conserved cysteine through the conserved F or W. The D gene is left open where the match is weak. Clone sizes are given selectively: once, few, many, or a class where the clone is expanded.

len	v_gene	abundance	j_gene	d_gene	CDR3aa	CDR3nt
13	TRBV13	-	TRBJ2-1	-	CASSRTGFDEQFF	TGTGCCAGCAGCAGAACAGGGTTCGATGAGCAGTTCTTC
17	TRBV9	-	TRBJ2-7	TRBD1	CASSADEMGQSSYEQYF	TGTGCCAGCAGCGCGGACGAGATGGGACAGTCCTCCTACGAGCAGTACTTC
17	TRBV6-2/TRBV6-3	-	TRBJ2-1	-	CASSTRNRGGSYNEQFF	TGTGCCAGCAGTACCCGAAACAGGGGAGGAAGCTACAATGAGCAGTTCTTC
16	TRBV6-1	-	TRBJ2-5	-	CASSERWGQVQETQYF	TGTGCCAGCAGTGAAAGGTGGGGGCAGGTACAAGAGACCCAGTACTTC
13	TRBV12-5	-	TRBJ2-7	TRBD1	CASGPDRGDEQYF	TGTGCTAGTGGACCGGACAGGGGCGACGAGCAGTACTTC
15	TRBV11-3	-	TRBJ1-6	TRBD1	CASSLRGSVRSPLHF	TGTGCCAGCAGCCTCAGGGGGTCGGTTCGCTCACCCCTCCACTTT
16	TRBV5-5	-	TRBJ1-6	-	CASSPHLGVNNSPLHF	TGTGCCAGCAGCCCCCACCTAGGAGTAAATAATTCACCCCTCCACTTT
16	TRBV28	-	TRBJ2-3	-	CASSLPRDTGTDTQYF	TGTGCCAGCAGTTTACCCCGGGACACGGGCACAGATACGCAGTATTTT
18	TRBV6-2/TRBV6-3	-	TRBJ1-6	-	CASSYSRGRKSYNSPLHF	TGTGCCAGCAGTTACTCGAGAGGGCGCAAATCCTATAATTCACCCCTCCACTTT
14	TRBV6-2/TRBV6-3	-	TRBJ2-3	-	CASSYSATTDTQYF	TGTGCCAGCAGTTACTCAGCCACCACAGATACGCAGTATTTT
10	TRBV29-1	-	TRBJ2-3	-	CSGVSATQYF	TGCAGCGGTGTATCCGCGACGCAGTATTTT
16	TRBV6-6	-	TRBJ2-1	TRBD2	CASSSRAGVAYNEQFF	TGTGCCAGCAGTAGTAGGGCGGGAGTTGCCTACAATGAGCAGTTCTTC
14	TRBV5-1	-	TRBJ1-4	TRBD1	CASSPGQGVGKLFF	TGCGCCAGCAGCCCGGGACAGGGAGTTGGAAAACTGTTTTTT
14	TRBV19	-	TRBJ1-5	-	CASSIRVGGQPQHF	TGTGCCAGTAGTATCCGGGTGGGTGGGCAGCCCCAGCATTTT
14	TRBV10-3	-	TRBJ2-6	-	CAISAGAGANVLTF	TGTGCCATCAGTGCAGGGGCTGGGGCCAACGTCCTGACTTTC
13	TRBV7-2	-	TRBJ1-1	-	CASSSRQGGEAFF	TGTGCCAGCAGCTCCCGTCAGGGAGGTGAAGCTTTCTTT
15	TRBV18	-	TRBJ2-5	-	CASSPPVTVQETQYF	TGTGCCAGCTCACCACCGGTAACAGTCCAAGAGACCCAGTACTTC
14	TRBV29-1	-	TRBJ1-1	TRBD1	CSVIRIGTGAEAFF	TGCAGCGTAATACGGATAGGGACAGGGGCTGAAGCTTTCTTT
17	TRBV7-8	-	TRBJ2-3	TRBD2	CASSLDGGAQSTDTQYF	TGTGCCAGCAGCTTGGACGGGGGGGCCCAGAGCACAGATACGCAGTATTTT
13	TRBV24-1	-	TRBJ2-3	-	CATSDSTGNTQYF	TGTGCCACCAGTGACTCGACCGGGAATACGCAGTATTTT
12	TRBV29-1	-	TRBJ2-5	-	CSGRQGGETQYF	TGCAGCGGGCGTCAGGGTGGAGAGACCCAGTACTTC
14	TRBV5-1	-	TRBJ2-7	-	CASSLGITGDEQYF	TGCGCCAGCAGCTTGGGCATTACAGGAGACGAGCAGTACTTC
20	TRBV24-1	-	TRBJ2-2	-	CATSAQRAGRPLGLDGELFF	TGTGCCACCAGTGCCCAGCGAGCTGGGAGACCCCTCGGGTTGGACGGGGAGCTGTTTTTT
15	TRBV19	few	TRBJ1-5	-	CASSTTVYSNQPQHF	TGTGCCAGTAGTACGACAGTTTATAGCAATCAGCCCCAGCATTTT
15	TRBV5-1	-	TRBJ2-1	TRBD1	CASRHNRDRGSEQFF	TGCGCCAGCAGACACAACCGGGACAGGGGCTCTGAGCAGTTCTTC
14	TRBV19	few	TRBJ1-1	TRBD1	CASSPTGPNTEAFF	TGTGCCAGTAGTCCGACAGGGCCAAACACTGAAGCTTTCTTT
14	TRBV3-1/TRBV3-2	-	TRBJ1-5	-	CASSQGRAGQPQHF	TGTGCCAGCAGCCAAGGCAGGGCAGGTCAGCCCCAGCATTTT
16	TRBV9	-	TRBJ1-3	-	CASSVASGEGGNTIYF	TGTGCCAGCAGCGTCGCCTCCGGGGAAGGTGGAAACACCATATATTTT
15	TRBV7-9	-	TRBJ1-1	-	CASSFGRGANTEAFF	TGTGCCAGCAGCTTCGGACGGGGGGCCAACACTGAAGCTTTCTTT
13	TRBV12-3/TRBV12-4	-	TRBJ2-1	TRBD2	CASRGGPYNEQFF	TGTGCCAGCCGGGGGGGCCCCTACAATGAGCAGTTCTTC
15	TRBV18	-	TRBJ1-1	-	CASSPRPQGLNEAFF	TGTGCCAGCTCACCGCGGCCCCAGGGGCTTAATGAAGCTTTCTTT
13	TRBV6-5	-	TRBJ1-4	TRBD1	CASRRDSNEKLFF	TGTGCCAGCAGGCGGGACAGTAATGAAAAACTGTTTTTT
13	TRBV28	-	TRBJ2-7	TRBD1	CASSVGTDMEQYF	TGTGCCAGCAGCGTGGGGACAGATATGGAGCAGTACTTC
17	TRBV21-1	-	TRBJ1-2	-	CASSGGQGVISGLGYTF	TGTGCCAGCAGCGGGGGACAGGGGGTTATTTCGGGACTGGGCTACACCTTC
13	TRBV19	-	TRBJ1-1	-	CASSTQGRTEAFF	TGTGCCAGTAGTACACAGGGAAGGACTGAAGCTTTCTTT
13	TRBV6-6	-	TRBJ2-7	-	CASSPRGSYEQYF	TGTGCCAGCAGTCCCCGGGGATCCTACGAGCAGTACTTC
16	TRBV18	-	TRBJ2-5	-	CASSPRPPTGQETQYF	TGTGCCAGCTCACCACGGCCCCCGACGGGGCAAGAGACCCAGTACTTC
16	TRBV28	-	TRBJ1-2	-	CASSLPPLRVGYGYTF	TGTGCCAGCAGTTTACCCCCTCTACGGGTTGGTTATGGCTACACCTTC
13	TRBV5-4	-	TRBJ2-2	-	CASSVGSTGELFF	TGTGCCAGCAGCGTCGGTAGTACCGGGGAGCTGTTTTTT
15	TRBV5-1	-	TRBJ1-5	-	CASSPTGNSNQPQHF	TGCGCCAGCAGCCCAACGGGGAATAGCAATCAGCCCCAGCATTTT
14	TRBV18	-	TRBJ1-2	-	CASSPEGSNYGYTF	TGTGCCAGCTCCCCGGAGGGTTCTAACTATGGCTACACCTTC
13	TRBV6-5	-	TRBJ1-5	-	CASSRVGDQPQHF	TGTGCCAGCTCCAGGGTTGGGGATCAGCCCCAGCATTTT
15	TRBV6-5	-	TRBJ2-1	TRBD2	CASSPTSGTYNEQFF	TGTGCCAGCAGCCCGACTAGCGGGACATACAATGAGCAGTTCTTC
15	TRBV11-3	-	TRBJ1-6	TRBD1	CASSSTDRGRTPLHF	TGTGCCAGCAGCTCGACGGACAGGGGGCGTACACCCCTCCACTTT
15	TRBV4-1	once	TRBJ1-3	-	CASSQTDTAGNTIYF	TGCGCCAGCAGCCAAACAGATACAGCCGGAAACACCATATATTTT
14	TRBV7-2	once	TRBJ1-1	-	CASSPEGRNTEAFF	TGTGCCAGCAGCCCGGAGGGACGGAACACTGAAGCTTTCTTT
14	TRBV7-2	-	TRBJ2-1	-	CASSLVGAGNEQFF	TGTGCCAGCAGCTTAGTGGGGGCTGGTAATGAGCAGTTCTTC
14	TRBV19	-	TRBJ1-5	TRBD1	CASTSGQGFQPQHF	TGTGCCAGTACCTCGGGACAGGGGTTTCAGCCCCAGCATTTT
15	TRBV5-1	few	TRBJ2-1	TRBD1	CASSLGGQGYNEQFF	TGCGCCAGCAGCTTGGGAGGACAGGGATACAATGAGCAGTTCTTC